This is a list of T cell receptor beta chains from one sample in a study of T cells in Graves' hyperthyroidism and ophthalmopathy. TCRdb reprocessed the multiplex PCR reads with MiXCR, giving one entry per CDR3 protein. The table records 90,000 to 120,000 distinct CDR3 sequences, about 15% of them present only once. Sequencing input: blood. All receptors come from a woman in her 50s with Graves' hyperthyroidism. Each CDR3 is given with its conserved first and last residue. D genes are given only for firm matches. Size is omitted from some rows. Given values are once, few, many or a class for expanded clones.

j_gene | v_gene | d_gene | abundance | len | CDR3nt | CDR3aa
TRBJ2-1 | TRBV7-9 | TRBD2 | few | 16 | TGTGCCAGCAGCCCGGCCGGGACTAGTGTCATAGATGAGCAGTTCTTC | CASSPAGTSVIDEQFF
TRBJ2-3 | TRBV5-1 | - | many | 13 | TGCGCCAGCAGGGGGTCGATCACAGATACGCAGTATTTT | CASRGSITDTQYF
TRBJ1-1 | TRBV2 | - | many | 11 | TGTGCCAGCACCAAACGGAGTGAAGCTTTCTTT | CASTKRSEAFF
TRBJ2-7 | TRBV29-1 | - | - | 16 | TGCAGCGTTGAAGATCCGGGGCCAGGGAACTCCTACGAGCAGTACTTC | CSVEDPGPGNSYEQYF
TRBJ1-2 | TRBV7-3 | - | - | 13 | TGTGCCAGCAGCCCCCCTGGTCACTATGGCTACACCTTC | CASSPPGHYGYTF
TRBJ2-1 | TRBV6-5 | - | many | 13 | TGTGCCAGCAGTTACGTGACTGGCAATGAGCAGTTCTTC | CASSYVTGNEQFF
TRBJ2-7 | TRBV11-1 | TRBD2 | - | 14 | TGTGCCTGGAGCATTGGGGGGGGCTCCTACGAGCAGTACTTC | CAWSIGGGSYEQYF
TRBJ1-1 | TRBV5-1 | TRBD1 | many | 14 | TGCGCCAGCAGCCCAGGGACAGCGAACACTGAAGCTTTCTTT | CASSPGTANTEAFF
TRBJ1-2 | TRBV6-1 | - | many | 11 | TGTGCCAGCAGCTCCGGGACATTCTACACCTTC | CASSSGTFYTF
TRBJ2-4 | TRBV11-1 | TRBD2 | - | 15 | TGTGCCAGCAGCTTAGGAAGCGGGAAAGAATACATTCAGTACTTC | CASSLGSGKEYIQYF
TRBJ2-1 | TRBV19 | TRBD2 | few | 15 | TGTGCCAGTAGGCTAGCGGGAGGGTCCTACGATGAGCAGTTCTTC | CASRLAGGSYDEQFF
TRBJ1-1 | TRBV6-1 | TRBD1 | many | 17 | TGTGCCAGCAGTGAACAAACAGGGGAAACCATGAACACTGAAGCTTTCTTT | CASSEQTGETMNTEAFF
TRBJ2-6 | TRBV10-3 | - | - | 14 | TGTGCCACCTCCGGGGCAACTGGGGCCAACGTCCTGACTTTC | CATSGATGANVLTF
TRBJ2-7 | TRBV12-3/TRBV12-4 | - | - | 15 | TGTGCCAGCAGTTTAAGAGGGGCGGGCTCATACGAGCAGTACTTC | CASSLRGAGSYEQYF
TRBJ2-1 | TRBV20-1 | - | - | 15 | TGCAGTGCTAGTATGGCAGTTATGTCCTACAATGAGCAGTTCTTC | CSASMAVMSYNEQFF
TRBJ2-1 | TRBV6-1 | TRBD1 | - | 15 | TGTGCCAGCAGTGAGGTCTACAGGGGGGACAATGAGCAGTTCTTC | CASSEVYRGDNEQFF
TRBJ1-1 | TRBV5-6 | - | many | 12 | TGTGCCAGCAGTTCACAGGGACTCGAAGCTTTCTTT | CASSSQGLEAFF
TRBJ2-7 | TRBV13 | - | many | 16 | TGTGCCAGCAGGAGCGTGTCAACGTCTAGTATCCACGAGCAGTACTTC | CASRSVSTSSIHEQYF
TRBJ2-2 | TRBV19 | TRBD1 | - | 14 | TGTGCCAGTAGTGTGACAGGGGATCCCGGGGAGCTGTTTTTT | CASSVTGDPGELFF
TRBJ1-5 | TRBV12-3/TRBV12-4 | TRBD1 | many | 18 | TGTGCCAGCAGCGGACGGACAGGGCTGGATACCAGCAATCAGCCCCAGCATTTT | CASSGRTGLDTSNQPQHF